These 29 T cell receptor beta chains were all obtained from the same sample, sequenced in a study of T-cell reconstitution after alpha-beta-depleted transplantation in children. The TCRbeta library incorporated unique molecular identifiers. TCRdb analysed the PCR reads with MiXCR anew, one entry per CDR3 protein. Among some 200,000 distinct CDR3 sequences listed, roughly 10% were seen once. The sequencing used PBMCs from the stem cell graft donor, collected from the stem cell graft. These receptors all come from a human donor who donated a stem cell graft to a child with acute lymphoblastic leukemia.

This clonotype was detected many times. CDR3: CASSPNTGGSTEAFF. The DNA of the CDR3 is TGCGCCAGCAGCCCGAATACAGGGGGTTCCACTGAAGCTTTCTTT. The V and J genes are TRBV5-1 and TRBJ1-1; 8 bases are shared with TRBD1. Unmatched junction bases numbered 9, after V lost 4 bases and J lost 4 bases. The CDR3 loop spans 15 amino acids. Per the germline V gene, CDR1 is SGHRS and CDR2 is YFSETQ.

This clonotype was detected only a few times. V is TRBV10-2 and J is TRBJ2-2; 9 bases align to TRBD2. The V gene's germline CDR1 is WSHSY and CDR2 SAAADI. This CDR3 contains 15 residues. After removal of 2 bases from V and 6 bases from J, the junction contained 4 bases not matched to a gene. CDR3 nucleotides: TGCGCCAGCAGTGAGGAGGTAGCGGGGGCCGGGGAGCTGTTTTTT. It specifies CASSEEVAGAGELFF.

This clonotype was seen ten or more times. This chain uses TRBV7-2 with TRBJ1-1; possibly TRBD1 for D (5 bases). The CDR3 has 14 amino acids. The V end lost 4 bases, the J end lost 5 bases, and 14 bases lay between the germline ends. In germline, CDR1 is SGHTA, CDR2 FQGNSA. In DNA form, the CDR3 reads TGTGCCAGCAGCTCTCGAATGGGGGTAACTGAAGCTTTCTTT. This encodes CASSSRMGVTEAFF.

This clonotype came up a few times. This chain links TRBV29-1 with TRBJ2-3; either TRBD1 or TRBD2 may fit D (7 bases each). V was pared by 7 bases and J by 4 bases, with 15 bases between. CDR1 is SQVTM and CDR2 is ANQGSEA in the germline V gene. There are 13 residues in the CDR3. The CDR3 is CSAGRGGPDTQYF. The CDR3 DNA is TGCAGCGCCGGCAGGGGGGGCCCAGATACGCAGTATTTT.

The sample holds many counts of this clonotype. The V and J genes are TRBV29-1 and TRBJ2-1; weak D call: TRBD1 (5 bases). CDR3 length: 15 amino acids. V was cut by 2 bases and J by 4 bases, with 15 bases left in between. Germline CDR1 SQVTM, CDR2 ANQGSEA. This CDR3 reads CSVETLTDRYNEQFF. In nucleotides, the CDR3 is TGCAGCGTTGAAACCTTGACCGACAGATACAATGAGCAGTTCTTC.

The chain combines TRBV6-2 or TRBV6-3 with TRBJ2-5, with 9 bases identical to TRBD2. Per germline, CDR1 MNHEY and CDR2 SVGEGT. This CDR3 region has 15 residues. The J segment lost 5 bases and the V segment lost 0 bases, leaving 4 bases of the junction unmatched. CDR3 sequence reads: CASSYSSSGVETQYF. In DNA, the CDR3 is TGTGCCAGCAGTTACTCTTCTAGCGGGGTCGAGACCCAGTACTTC.

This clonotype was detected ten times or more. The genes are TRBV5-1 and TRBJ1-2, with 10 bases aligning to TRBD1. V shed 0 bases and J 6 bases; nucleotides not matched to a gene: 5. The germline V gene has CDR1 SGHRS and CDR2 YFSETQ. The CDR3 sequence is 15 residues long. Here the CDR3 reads CASSLGQGAINGYTF. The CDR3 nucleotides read TGCGCCAGCAGCTTGGGACAGGGGGCGATCAATGGCTACACCTTC.

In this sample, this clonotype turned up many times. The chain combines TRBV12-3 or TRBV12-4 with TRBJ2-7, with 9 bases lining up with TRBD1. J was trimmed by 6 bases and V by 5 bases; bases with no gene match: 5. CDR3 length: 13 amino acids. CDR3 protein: CASSDRGGIEQYF. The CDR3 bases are TGTGCCAGCAGTGACAGGGGGGGTATCGAGCAGTACTTC.

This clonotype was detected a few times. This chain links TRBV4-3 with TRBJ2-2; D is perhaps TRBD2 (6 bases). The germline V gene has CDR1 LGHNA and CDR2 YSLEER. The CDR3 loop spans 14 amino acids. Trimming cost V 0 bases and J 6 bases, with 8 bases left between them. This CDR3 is CASSQEGEAGELFF. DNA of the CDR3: TGCGCCAGCAGCCAAGAAGGGGAGGCCGGGGAGCTGTTTTTT.

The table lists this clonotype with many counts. The DNA for the CDR3 is TGCGCCAGCAGCCTAAAGGGTGCCGGGGAGCTGTTTTTT. It encodes CASSLKGAGELFF. The V gene is TRBV10-2, the J gene TRBJ2-2; D ambiguous. CDR3 length equals 13 residues. Trimming shortened V by 6 bases and J by 6 bases, and 11 bases separated the two germline ends. The germline V gene encodes CDR1 WSHSY and CDR2 SAAADI.

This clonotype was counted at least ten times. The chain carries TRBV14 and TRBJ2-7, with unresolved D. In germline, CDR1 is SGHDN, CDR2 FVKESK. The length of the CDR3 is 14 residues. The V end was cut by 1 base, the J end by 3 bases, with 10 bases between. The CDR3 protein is CASSQVLGFYEQYF. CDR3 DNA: TGTGCCAGCAGCCAAGTGCTCGGCTTCTACGAGCAGTACTTC.

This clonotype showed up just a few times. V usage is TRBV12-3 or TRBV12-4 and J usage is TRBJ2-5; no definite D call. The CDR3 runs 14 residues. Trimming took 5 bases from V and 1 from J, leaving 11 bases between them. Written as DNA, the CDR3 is TGTGCCAGCAGTCCCCAATCTACCCAAGAGACCCAGTACTTC. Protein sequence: CASSPQSTQETQYF.

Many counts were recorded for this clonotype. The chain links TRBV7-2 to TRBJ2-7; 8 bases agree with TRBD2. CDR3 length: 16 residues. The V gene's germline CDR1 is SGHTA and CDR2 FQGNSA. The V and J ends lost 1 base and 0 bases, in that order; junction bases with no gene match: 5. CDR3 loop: CASSLVGGGNSYEQYF. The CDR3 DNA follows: TGTGCCAGCAGCTTAGTGGGCGGGGGGAACTCCTACGAGCAGTACTTC.

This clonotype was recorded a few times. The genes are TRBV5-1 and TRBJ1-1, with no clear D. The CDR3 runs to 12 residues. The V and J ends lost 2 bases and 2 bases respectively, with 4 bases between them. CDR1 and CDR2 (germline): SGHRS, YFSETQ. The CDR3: CASSFKNTEAFF. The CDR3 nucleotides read TGCGCCAGCAGCTTCAAAAACACTGAAGCTTTCTTT.

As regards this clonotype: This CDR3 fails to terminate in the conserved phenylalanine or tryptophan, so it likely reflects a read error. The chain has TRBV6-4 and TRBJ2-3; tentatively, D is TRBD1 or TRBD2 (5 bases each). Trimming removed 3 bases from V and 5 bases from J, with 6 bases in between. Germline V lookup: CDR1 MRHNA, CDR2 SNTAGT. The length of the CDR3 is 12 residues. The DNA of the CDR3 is TGTGCCAGCAGTGAGAGGGGAGATACGCAGTATCTT. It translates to CASSERGDTQYL.

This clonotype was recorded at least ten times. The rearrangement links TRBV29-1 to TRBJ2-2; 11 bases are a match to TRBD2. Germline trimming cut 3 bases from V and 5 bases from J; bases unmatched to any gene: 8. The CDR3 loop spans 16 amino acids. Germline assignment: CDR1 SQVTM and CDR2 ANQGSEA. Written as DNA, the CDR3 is TGCAGCGTTGACGATAGCGGGGGGGCGGGAACCGGGGAGCTGTTTTTT. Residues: CSVDDSGGAGTGELFF.

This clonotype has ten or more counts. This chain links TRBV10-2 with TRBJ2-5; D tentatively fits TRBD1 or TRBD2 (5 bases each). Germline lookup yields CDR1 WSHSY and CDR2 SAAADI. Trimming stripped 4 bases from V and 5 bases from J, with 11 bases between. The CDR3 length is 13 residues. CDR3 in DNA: TGCGCCAGCAGTGGGTGGGACCTTGAGACCCAGTACTTC. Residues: CASSGWDLETQYF.

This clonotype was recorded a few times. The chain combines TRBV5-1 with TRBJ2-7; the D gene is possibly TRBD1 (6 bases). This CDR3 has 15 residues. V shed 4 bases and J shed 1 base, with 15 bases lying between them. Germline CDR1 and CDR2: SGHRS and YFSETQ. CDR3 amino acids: CASSGGTGSSYEQYF. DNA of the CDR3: TGCGCCAGCAGCGGCGGTACAGGGTCTTCCTACGAGCAGTACTTC. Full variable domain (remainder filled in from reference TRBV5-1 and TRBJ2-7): KAGVTQTPRYLIKTRGQQVTLSCSPISGHRSVSWYQQTPGQGLQFLFEYFSETQRNKGNFPGRFSGRQFSNSRSEMNVSTLELGDSALYLCASSGGTGSSYEQYFGPGTRLTVT.

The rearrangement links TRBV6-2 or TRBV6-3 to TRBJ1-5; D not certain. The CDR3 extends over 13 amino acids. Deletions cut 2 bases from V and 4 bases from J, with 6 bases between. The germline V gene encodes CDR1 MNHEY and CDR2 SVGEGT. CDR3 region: CASSYTRNQPQHF. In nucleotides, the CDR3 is TGTGCCAGCAGTTACACGAGGAATCAGCCCCAGCATTTT.

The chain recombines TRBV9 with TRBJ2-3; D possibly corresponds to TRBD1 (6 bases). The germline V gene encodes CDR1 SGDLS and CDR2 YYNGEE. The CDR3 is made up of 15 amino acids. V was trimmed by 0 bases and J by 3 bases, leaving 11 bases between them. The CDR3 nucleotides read TGTGCCAGCAGCGTAGGGGTGGGGGCGACAGATACGCAGTATTTT. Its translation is CASSVGVGATDTQYF.

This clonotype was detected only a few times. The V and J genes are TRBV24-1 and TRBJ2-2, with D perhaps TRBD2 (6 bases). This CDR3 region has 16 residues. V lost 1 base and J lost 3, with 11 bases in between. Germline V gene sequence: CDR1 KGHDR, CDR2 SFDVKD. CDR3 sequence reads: CATSDLSGGDTGELFF. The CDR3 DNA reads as TGTGCCACCAGTGATTTATCCGGGGGAGACACCGGGGAGCTGTTTTTT.

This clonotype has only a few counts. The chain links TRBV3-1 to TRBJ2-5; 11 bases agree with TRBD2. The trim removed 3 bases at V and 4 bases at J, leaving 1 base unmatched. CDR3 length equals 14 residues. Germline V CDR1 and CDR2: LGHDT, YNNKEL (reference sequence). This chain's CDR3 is CASSQGTSGETQYF. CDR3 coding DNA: TGTGCCAGCAGCCAGGGGACTAGCGGAGAGACCCAGTACTTC.

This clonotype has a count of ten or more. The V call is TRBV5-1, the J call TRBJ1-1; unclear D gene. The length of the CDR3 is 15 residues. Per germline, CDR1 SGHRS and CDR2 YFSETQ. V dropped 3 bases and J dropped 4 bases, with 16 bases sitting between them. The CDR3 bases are TGCGCCAGCAGCTCTAGTTCAGTAGGGATCACTGAAGCTTTCTTT. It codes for CASSSSSVGITEAFF. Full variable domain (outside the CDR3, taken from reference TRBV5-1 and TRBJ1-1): KAGVTQTPRYLIKTRGQQVTLSCSPISGHRSVSWYQQTPGQGLQFLFEYFSETQRNKGNFPGRFSGRQFSNSRSEMNVSTLELGDSALYLCASSSSSVGITEAFFGQGTRLTVV.

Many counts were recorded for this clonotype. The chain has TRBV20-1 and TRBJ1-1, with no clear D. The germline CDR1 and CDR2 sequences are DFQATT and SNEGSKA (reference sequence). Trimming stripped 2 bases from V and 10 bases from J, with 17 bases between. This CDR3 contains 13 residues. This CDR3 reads CSARQWASASAFF. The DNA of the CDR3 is TGCAGTGCTAGACAGTGGGCCAGTGCCTCAGCTTTCTTT.

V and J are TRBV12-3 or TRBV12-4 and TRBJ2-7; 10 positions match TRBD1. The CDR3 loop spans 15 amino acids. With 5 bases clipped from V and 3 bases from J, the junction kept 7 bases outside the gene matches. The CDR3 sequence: CASSPDRGRFYEQYF. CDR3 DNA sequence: TGTGCCAGCAGTCCCGACAGGGGGCGGTTCTACGAGCAGTACTTC.

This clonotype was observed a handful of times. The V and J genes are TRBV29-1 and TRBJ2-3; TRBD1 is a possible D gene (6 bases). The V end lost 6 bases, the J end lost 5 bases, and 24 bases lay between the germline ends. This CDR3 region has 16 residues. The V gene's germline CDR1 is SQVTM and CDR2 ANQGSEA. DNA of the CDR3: TGCAGCGTCGATGGTCTTCCGGGACATGGTGAAGATACGCAGTATTTT. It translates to CSVDGLPGHGEDTQYF.

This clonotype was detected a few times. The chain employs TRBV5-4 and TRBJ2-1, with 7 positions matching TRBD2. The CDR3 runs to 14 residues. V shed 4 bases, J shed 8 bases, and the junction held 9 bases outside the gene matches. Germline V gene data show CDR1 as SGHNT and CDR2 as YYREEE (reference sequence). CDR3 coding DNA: TGTGCCAGCAGCAACATGGGGGGGGTCGATGAGCAGTTCTTC. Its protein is CASSNMGGVDEQFF.

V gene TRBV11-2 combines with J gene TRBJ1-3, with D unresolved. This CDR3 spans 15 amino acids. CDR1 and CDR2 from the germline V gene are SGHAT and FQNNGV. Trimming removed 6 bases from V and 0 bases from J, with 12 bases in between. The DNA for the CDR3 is TGTGCCAGCAGTCAGACTGTGAGCTCTGGAAACACCATATATTTT. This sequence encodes CASSQTVSSGNTIYF.

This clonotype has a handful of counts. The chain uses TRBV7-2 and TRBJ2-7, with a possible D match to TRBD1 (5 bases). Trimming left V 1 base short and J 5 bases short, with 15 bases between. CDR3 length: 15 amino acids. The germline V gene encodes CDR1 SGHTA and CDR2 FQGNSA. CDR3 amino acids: CASSLGREYNHEQYF. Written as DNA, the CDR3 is TGTGCCAGCAGCTTAGGCAGGGAATACAATCACGAGCAGTACTTC.